This is a list of T cell receptor beta chains from one sample in a study of regulatory T cells in long-lasting Graves disease. TCRdb reprocessed the multiplex PCR reads via MiXCR and lists one record per CDR3 protein. Of hundreds of thousands of distinct CDR3 sequences listed, 15% to 20% are singletons. These data were likewise used in another study, on T cells in Graves' hyperthyroidism and ophthalmopathy.

Specimen: peripheral blood mononuclear cells (PBMCs), collected at new diagnosis, from a patient treated with antithyroid drugs. Receptors originate from a woman aged 30 to 39 with Graves disease. Each CDR3 is given with its conserved first and last residue. The D gene is left open where the match is weak. A row's size may be missing; if present it is once, few, many or a size class.

d_call clone_size j_call v_call cdr3_nt cdr3_aa
TRBD2 many TRBJ2-7 TRBV3-1 TGTGCCAGCAGCCAAGCCGCAGCGGGAGGGTACGAGCAGTACTTC CASSQAAAGGYEQYF
TRBD1 . TRBJ2-7 TRBV29-1 TGCAGCGTTGAGCAACAGGGGAAGAACGAGCAGTACTTC CSVEQQGKNEQYF
TRBD2 many TRBJ2-3 TRBV20-1 TGCAGTGCTAGAGCACTAGCGGGAGGAGAGGCAGATACGCAGTATTTT CSARALAGGEADTQYF
. few TRBJ1-6 TRBV18 TGTGCCAGCTCACCCGTAGAGAGCTCCTATAATTCACCCCTCCACTTT CASSPVESSYNSPLHF
. many TRBJ1-5 TRBV6-5 TGTGCCAGCAGTTATGGGGCAGGGAGTCAGCCCCAGCATTTT CASSYGAGSQPQHF
TRBD1 . TRBJ1-1 TRBV19 TGTGCCAGTAGTGGCTCCGGAGGGGGCGAAACTGAAGCTTTCTTT CASSGSGGGETEAFF
TRBD1 many TRBJ2-7 TRBV2 TGTGCCAGCAGTGGGGAGGGGACAGGGAACCGCTACGAGCAGTACTTC CASSGEGTGNRYEQYF
TRBD1 few TRBJ2-7 TRBV30 TGTGCCTGGAGTGTATCAGGGACAGCCTACGAGCAGTACTTC CAWSVSGTAYEQYF
. many TRBJ1-5 TRBV10-3 TGTGCCATCAGTGATTTGGAGAGCAATCAGCCCCAGCATTTT CAISDLESNQPQHF
. . TRBJ1-3 TRBV10-3 TGTGCCATCAGGGGGGCGGATGGAAACACCATATATTTT CAIRGADGNTIYF
. . TRBJ2-7 TRBV27 TGTGCCACCCAGCCCCACTTATACCCCTACGAGCAGTACTTC CATQPHLYPYEQYF